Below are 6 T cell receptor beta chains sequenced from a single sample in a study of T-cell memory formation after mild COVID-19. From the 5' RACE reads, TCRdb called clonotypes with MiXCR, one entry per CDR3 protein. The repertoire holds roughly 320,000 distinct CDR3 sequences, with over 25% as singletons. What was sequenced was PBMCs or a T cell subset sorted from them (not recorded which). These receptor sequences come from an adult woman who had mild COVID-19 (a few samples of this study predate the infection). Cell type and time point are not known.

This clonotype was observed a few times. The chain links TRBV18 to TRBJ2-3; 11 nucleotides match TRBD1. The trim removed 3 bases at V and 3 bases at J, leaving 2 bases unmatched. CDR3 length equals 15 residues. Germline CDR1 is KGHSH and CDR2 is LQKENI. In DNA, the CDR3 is TGTGCCAGCTCACCGGACAGGGGGCGGACAGATACGCAGTATTTT. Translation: CASSPDRGRTDTQYF.

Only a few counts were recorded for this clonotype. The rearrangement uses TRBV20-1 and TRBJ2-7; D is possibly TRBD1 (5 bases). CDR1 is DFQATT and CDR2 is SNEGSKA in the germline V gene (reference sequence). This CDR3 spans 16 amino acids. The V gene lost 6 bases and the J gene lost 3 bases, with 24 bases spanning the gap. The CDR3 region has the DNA TGCAGTGCAAACTACCAAGCCAGAGACAGATACTACGAGCAGTACTTC. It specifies CSANYQARDRYYEQYF.

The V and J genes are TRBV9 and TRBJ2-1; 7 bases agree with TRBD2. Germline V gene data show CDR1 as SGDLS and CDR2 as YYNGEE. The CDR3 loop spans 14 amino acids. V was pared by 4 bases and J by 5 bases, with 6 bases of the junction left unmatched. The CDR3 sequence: CASSLGLLHNEQFF. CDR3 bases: TGTGCCAGCAGCTTGGGACTACTGCACAATGAGCAGTTCTTC. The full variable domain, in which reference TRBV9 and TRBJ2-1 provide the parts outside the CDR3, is DSGVTQTPKHLITATGQRVTLRCSPRSGDLSVYWYQQSLDQGLQFLIQYYNGEERAKGNILERFSAQQFPDLHSELNLSSLELGDSALYFCASSLGLLHNEQFFGPGTRLTVL.

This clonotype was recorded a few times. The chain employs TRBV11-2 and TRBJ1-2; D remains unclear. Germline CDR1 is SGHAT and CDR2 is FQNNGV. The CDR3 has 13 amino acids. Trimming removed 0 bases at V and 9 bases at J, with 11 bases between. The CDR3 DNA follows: TGTGCCAGCAGCTTAGACAGCGATCTGAGCTACACCTTC. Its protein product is CASSLDSDLSYTF.

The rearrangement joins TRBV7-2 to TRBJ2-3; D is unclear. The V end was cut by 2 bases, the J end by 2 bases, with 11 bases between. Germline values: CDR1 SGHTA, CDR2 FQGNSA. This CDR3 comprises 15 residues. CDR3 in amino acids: CASSLLGWNTDTQYF. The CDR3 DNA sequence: TGTGCCAGCAGCTTATTAGGGTGGAACACAGATACGCAGTATTTT.

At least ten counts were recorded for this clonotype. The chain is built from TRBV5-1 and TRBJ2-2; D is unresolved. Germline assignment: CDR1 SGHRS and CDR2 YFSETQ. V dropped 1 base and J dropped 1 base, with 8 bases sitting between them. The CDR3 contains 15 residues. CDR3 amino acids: CASSLKWENTGELFF. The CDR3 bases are TGCGCCAGCAGCTTGAAGTGGGAGAACACCGGGGAGCTGTTTTTT. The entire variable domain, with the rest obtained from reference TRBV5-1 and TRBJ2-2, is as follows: KAGVTQTPRYLIKTRGQQVTLSCSPISGHRSVSWYQQTPGQGLQFLFEYFSETQRNKGNFPGRFSGRQFSNSRSEMNVSTLELGDSALYLCASSLKWENTGELFFGEGSRLTVL.